The 8 T cell receptor beta chains listed next were all sequenced from one sample in a study of control samples from healthy donors and cancer patients. Using immunoSEQ multiplex PCR, the repertoire was profiled, and TCRdb retains in-frame clones only, with some absent. In the table there are some 94,000 clones, more than 85% of which are singletons. The sample was blood. The receptors originated from a woman aged 45-60 years in good health.

The chain has TRBV27 and TRBJ1-1; D may be TRBD1 (5 bases). With 6 bases removed from V and 5 bases from J, the gap between germline ends came to 16 bases. Looked up from germline, CDR1 is MNHEY and CDR2 is SMNVEV (reference sequence). There are 14 residues in the CDR3. The CDR3, as DNA: TGTGCCAGCAGCCTGGGACTCCCGTGGACTGAAGCTTTCTTT. Amino acid sequence: CASSLGLPWTEAFF.

Of note for this clone: Germline is not matched at one junction end, which may reflect a read error. V usage is TRBV7-9 and J usage is TRBJ2-3; the D is unclear. This CDR3 is 18 amino acids long. Germline V gene data show CDR1 as SEHNR and CDR2 as FQNEAQ (reference sequence). CDR3 amino acids: CVSSPAPKTSNAADTQYF. CDR3 coding DNA: TGTGTCAGCAGCCCCGCCCCGAAAACGAGCAACGCAGCAGATACGCAGTATTTT.

The V call is TRBV5-1, the J call TRBJ1-1; D uncertain. V lost 0 bases and J lost 0, with 6 bases in between. The CDR3 has 14 amino acids. The germline V gene has CDR1 SGHRS and CDR2 YFSETQ. Here the CDR3 DNA reads TGCGCCAGCAGCTTGGAACTGTTGAACACTGAAGCTTTCTTT. It yields the protein CASSLELLNTEAFF.

The chain has TRBV2 and TRBJ2-5, with D unclear. V lost 5 bases and J 5 bases, leaving 6 bases between the germline ends. Germline V gene lookup returns CDR1 SNHLY and CDR2 FYNNEI. The CDR3 covers 11 residues. As DNA, the CDR3 is TGTGCCAGCAGTCTTTGGGAGACCCAGTACTTC. As protein: CASSLWETQYF.

The chain combines TRBV27 with TRBJ1-1; 7 nucleotides match TRBD1. The trim removed 6 bases at V and 2 bases at J, leaving 9 bases unmatched. The CDR3 contains 15 residues. The germline gives CDR1 MNHEY, CDR2 SMNVEV (reference sequence). CDR3 coding DNA: TGTGCCAGCAGGGGTCGGCACAGGGGTAACACTGAAGCTTTCTTT. Residues: CASRGRHRGNTEAFF.

The chain uses TRBV19 and TRBJ1-3; possibly TRBD1 for D (6 bases). This CDR3 comprises 13 residues. Germline V gives CDR1 LNHDA, CDR2 SQIVND (reference sequence). Between the trimmed V and J ends, which lost 8 bases and 2 bases, there was a span of 10 bases. The CDR3 bases are TGTGCCAGTCGGGGGGCGGCTGGAAACACCATATATTTT. Its translation is CASRGAAGNTIYF.

This clone showed up just once. The CDR3 protein is CASSYGSGIDNEQFF. CDR3 DNA sequence: TGTGCCAGCAGTTACGGATCCGGGATTGACAATGAGCAGTTCTTC. The chain joins TRBV6-2 or TRBV6-3 to TRBJ2-1, with D perhaps TRBD2 (5 bases). CDR1 and CDR2 (germline): MNHEY, SVGEGT. CDR3 length: 15 amino acids. Trimming removed 2 bases from V and 5 bases from J, with 13 bases in between.

This chain links TRBV5-4 with TRBJ2-3; D may be TRBD2 (6 bases). The CDR3 runs to 15 residues. Trimming removed 1 base at V and 8 bases at J, with 17 bases between. Germline values: CDR1 SGHNT, CDR2 YYREEE (reference sequence). The CDR3 reads CASSLKRALVVTQYF. For the CDR3, the DNA is TGTGCCAGCAGCTTGAAGCGGGCCCTTGTGGTTACGCAGTATTTT. Full variable domain (rest looked up from reference TRBV5-4 and TRBJ2-3): ETGVTQSPTHLIKTRGQQVTLRCSSQSGHNTVSWYQQALGQGPQFIFQYYREEENGRGNFPPRFSGLQFPNYSSELNVNALELDDSALYLCASSLKRALVVTQYFGPGTRLTVL.